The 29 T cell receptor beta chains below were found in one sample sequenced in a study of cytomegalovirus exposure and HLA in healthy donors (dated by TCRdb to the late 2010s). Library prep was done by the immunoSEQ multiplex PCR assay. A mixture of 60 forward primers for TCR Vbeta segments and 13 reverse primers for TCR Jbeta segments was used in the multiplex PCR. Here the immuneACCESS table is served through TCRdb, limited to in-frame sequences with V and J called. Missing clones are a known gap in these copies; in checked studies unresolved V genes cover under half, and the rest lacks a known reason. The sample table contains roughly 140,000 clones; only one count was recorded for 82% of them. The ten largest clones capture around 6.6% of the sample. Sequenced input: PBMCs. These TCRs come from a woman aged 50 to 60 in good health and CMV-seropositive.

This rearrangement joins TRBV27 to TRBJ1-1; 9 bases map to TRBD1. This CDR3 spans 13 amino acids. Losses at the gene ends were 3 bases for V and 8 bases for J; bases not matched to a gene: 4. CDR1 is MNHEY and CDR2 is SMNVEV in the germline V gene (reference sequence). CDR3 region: CASSFFGTGEAFF. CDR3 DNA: TGTGCCAGCAGTTTCTTTGGGACAGGGGAAGCTTTCTTT.

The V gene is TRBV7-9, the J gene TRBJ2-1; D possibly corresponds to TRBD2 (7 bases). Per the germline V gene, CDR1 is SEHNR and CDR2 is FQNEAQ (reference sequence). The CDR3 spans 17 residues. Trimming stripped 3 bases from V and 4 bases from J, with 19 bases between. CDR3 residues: CASSLGKGGAWYNEQFF. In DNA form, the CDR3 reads TGTGCCAGCAGCTTGGGGAAGGGGGGGGCATGGTACAATGAGCAGTTCTTC. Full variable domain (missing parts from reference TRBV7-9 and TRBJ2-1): DTGVSQNPRHKITKRGQNVTFRCDPISEHNRLYWYRQTLGQGPEFLTYFQNEAQLEKSRLLSDRFSAERPKGSFSTLEIQRTEQGDSAMYLCASSLGKGGAWYNEQFFGPGTRLTVL.

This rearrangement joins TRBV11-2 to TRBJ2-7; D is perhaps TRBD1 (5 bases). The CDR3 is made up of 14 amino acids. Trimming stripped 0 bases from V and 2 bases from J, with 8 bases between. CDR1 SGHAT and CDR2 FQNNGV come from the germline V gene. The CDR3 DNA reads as TGTGCCAGCAGCTTAGAGTGGACACCCTACGAGCAGTACTTC. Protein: CASSLEWTPYEQYF. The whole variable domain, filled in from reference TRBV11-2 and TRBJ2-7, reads EAGVAQSPRYKIIEKRQSVAFWCNPISGHATLYWYQQILGQGPKLLIQFQNNGVVDDSQLPKDRFSAERLKGVDSTLKIQPAKLEDSAVYLCASSLEWTPYEQYFGPGTRLTVT.

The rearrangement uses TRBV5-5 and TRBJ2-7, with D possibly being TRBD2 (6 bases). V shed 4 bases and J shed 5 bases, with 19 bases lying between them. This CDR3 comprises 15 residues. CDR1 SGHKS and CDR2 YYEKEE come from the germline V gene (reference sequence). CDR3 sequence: CASSHPTAGIHEQYF. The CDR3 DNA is TGTGCCAGCAGCCACCCTACGGCGGGGATTCACGAGCAGTACTTC.

CDR3 DNA sequence: TGCAGCGTTGGGGGAGGGACAGGGGGCTACGAGCAGTACTTC. Protein: CSVGGGTGGYEQYF. The chain has TRBV29-1 and TRBJ2-7; 11 nucleotides align to TRBD1. The J segment lost 3 bases and the V segment lost 4 bases, leaving 5 bases of the junction unmatched. Germline V CDR1 and CDR2: SQVTM, ANQGSEA. The CDR3 runs 14 residues.

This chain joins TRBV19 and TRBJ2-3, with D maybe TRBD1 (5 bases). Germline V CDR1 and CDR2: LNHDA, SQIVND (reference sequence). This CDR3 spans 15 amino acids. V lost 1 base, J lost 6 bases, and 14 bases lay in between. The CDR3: CASSIVQGSTDTQYF. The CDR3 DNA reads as TGTGCCAGTAGTATAGTCCAGGGATCCACCGATACGCAGTATTTT.

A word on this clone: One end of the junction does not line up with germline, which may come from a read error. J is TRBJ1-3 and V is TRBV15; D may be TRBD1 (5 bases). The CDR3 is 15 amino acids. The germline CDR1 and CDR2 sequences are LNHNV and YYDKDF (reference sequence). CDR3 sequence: CATSRETTGGNAIYF. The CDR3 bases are TGTGCCACCAGCAGAGAGACCACAGGCGGAAACGCCATATATTTT.

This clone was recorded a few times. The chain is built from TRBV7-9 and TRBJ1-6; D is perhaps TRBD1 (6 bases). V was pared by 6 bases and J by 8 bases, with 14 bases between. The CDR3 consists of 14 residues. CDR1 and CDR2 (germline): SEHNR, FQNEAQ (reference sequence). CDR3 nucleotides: TGTGCCAGCAGACCTACAGGGAGTGATTCACCCCTCCACTTT. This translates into CASRPTGSDSPLHF. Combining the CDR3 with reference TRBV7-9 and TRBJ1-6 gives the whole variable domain DTGVSQNPRHKITKRGQNVTFRCDPISEHNRLYWYRQTLGQGPEFLTYFQNEAQLEKSRLLSDRFSAERPKGSFSTLEIQRTEQGDSAMYLCASRPTGSDSPLHFGNGTRLTVT.

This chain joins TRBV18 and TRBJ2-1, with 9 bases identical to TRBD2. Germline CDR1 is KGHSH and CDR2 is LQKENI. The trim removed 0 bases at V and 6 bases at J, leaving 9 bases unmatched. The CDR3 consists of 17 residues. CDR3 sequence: CASSPPVQRGVTNEQFF. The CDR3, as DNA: TGTGCCAGCTCACCACCGGTTCAGCGGGGGGTCACCAATGAGCAGTTCTTC.

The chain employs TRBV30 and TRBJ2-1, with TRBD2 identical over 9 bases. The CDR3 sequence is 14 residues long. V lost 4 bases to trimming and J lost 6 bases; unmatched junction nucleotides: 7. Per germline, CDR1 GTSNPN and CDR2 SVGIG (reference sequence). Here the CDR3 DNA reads TGTGCCTGGACGGAGCGGGGGGCTCTCAATGAGCAGTTCTTC. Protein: CAWTERGALNEQFF.

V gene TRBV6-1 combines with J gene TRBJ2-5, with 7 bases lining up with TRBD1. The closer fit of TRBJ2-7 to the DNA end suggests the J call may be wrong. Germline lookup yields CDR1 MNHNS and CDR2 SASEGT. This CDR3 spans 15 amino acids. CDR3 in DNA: TGTGCCAGCAGGCAGACAGGGATGGGCTATGGCGAGCAGTACTTC. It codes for CASRQTGMGYGEQYF.

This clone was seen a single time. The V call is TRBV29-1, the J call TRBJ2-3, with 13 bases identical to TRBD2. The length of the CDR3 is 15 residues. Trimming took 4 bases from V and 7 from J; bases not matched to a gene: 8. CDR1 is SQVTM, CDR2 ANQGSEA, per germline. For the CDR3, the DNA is TGCAGCGTTGCCGGACTAGCGGGGGAAAAGTATACGCAGTATTTT. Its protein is CSVAGLAGEKYTQYF.

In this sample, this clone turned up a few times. DNA of the CDR3: TGCAGCGTTGAAGACGCGGAGAGCCCCCTCTACGAGCAGTACTTC. It is translated as CSVEDAESPLYEQYF. The chain links TRBV29-1 to TRBJ2-7, with D unclear. There are 15 residues in the CDR3. Trimming pared 0 bases from V and 3 bases from J, leaving 15 bases between. CDR1 and CDR2 (germline): SQVTM, ANQGSEA.

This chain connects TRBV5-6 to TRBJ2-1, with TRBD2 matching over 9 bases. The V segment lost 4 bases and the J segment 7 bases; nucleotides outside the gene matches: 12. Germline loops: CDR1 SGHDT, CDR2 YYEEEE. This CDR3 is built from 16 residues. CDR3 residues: CASSQGGRGGRNEQFF. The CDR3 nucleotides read TGTGCCAGCAGCCAGGGTGGGCGGGGGGGCAGGAATGAGCAGTTCTTC.

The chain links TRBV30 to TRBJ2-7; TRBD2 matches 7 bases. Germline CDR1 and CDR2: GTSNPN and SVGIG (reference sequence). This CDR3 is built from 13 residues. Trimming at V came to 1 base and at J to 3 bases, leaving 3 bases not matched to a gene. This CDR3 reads CAWSEGLSYEQYF. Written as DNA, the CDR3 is TGTGCCTGGAGTGAGGGACTAAGCTACGAGCAGTACTTC.

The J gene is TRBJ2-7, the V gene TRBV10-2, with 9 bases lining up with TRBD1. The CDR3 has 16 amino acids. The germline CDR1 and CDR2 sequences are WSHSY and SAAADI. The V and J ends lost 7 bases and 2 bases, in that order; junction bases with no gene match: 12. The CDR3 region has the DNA TGCGCCAGCATCCGGGGGGTGGACAGGGGCGCCTACGAGCAGTACTTC. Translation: CASIRGVDRGAYEQYF.

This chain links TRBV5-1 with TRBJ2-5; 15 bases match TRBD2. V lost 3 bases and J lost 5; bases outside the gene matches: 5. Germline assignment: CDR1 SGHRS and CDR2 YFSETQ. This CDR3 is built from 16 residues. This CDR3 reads CASSSGLAGGRETQYF. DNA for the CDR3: TGCGCCAGCAGCTCCGGACTAGCGGGGGGGCGGGAGACCCAGTACTTC. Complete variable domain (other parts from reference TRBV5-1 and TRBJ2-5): KAGVTQTPRYLIKTRGQQVTLSCSPISGHRSVSWYQQTPGQGLQFLFEYFSETQRNKGNFPGRFSGRQFSNSRSEMNVSTLELGDSALYLCASSSGLAGGRETQYFGPGTRLLVL.

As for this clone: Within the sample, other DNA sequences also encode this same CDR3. The CDR3 protein is CASSPTGNTEAFF. CDR3 sequence (DNA): TGTGCCAGCAGTCCGACAGGGAACACTGAAGCTTTCTTT. The chain joins TRBV27 to TRBJ1-1; tentative D call: TRBD1 (6 bases). The CDR3 spans 13 residues. V was trimmed by 5 bases and J by 1 base, leaving 8 bases between them. The V gene's germline CDR1 is MNHEY and CDR2 SMNVEV (reference sequence).

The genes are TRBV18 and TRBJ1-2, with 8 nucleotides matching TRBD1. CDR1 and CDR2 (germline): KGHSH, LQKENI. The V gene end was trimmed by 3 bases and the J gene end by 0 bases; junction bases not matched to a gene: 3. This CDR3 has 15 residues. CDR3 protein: CASSPSGQANYGYTF. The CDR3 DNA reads TGTGCCAGCTCACCCTCGGGACAGGCTAACTATGGCTACACCTTC.

CDR3 sequence: CAWGLHGTYEQYF. The CDR3 DNA reads TGTGCCTGGGGGCTCCACGGAACCTACGAGCAGTACTTC. This chain joins TRBV30 and TRBJ2-7; D not resolved. V was cut by 5 bases and J by 2 bases, with 13 bases left in between. The CDR3 length is 13 residues. Germline V gene lookup returns CDR1 GTSNPN and CDR2 SVGIG (reference sequence).

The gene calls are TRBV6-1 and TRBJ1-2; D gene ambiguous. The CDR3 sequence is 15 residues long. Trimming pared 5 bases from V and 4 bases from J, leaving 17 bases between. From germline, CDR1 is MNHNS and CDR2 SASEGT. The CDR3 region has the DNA TGTGCCAGCAGTACGGGTTCTCTACCTTCCTATGGCTACACCTTC. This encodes CASSTGSLPSYGYTF.

The CDR3 spells CASSQDLSAGSSGNTIYF. CDR3 sequence (DNA): TGTGCCAGCAGCCAAGATCTTTCGGCCGGGAGCTCTGGAAACACCATATATTTT. This chain joins TRBV4-2 and TRBJ1-3; D gene ambiguous. The CDR3 is made up of 18 amino acids. CDR1 and CDR2 from the germline V gene are LGHNA and YNFKEQ. The V end was cut by 0 bases, the J end by 0 bases, with 15 bases between.

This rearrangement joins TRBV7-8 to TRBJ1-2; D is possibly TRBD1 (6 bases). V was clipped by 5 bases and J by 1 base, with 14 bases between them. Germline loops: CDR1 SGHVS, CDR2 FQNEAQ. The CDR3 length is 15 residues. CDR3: CASSQTNRVNYGYTF. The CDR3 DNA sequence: TGTGCCAGCAGCCAGACCAACAGGGTTAACTATGGCTACACCTTC.

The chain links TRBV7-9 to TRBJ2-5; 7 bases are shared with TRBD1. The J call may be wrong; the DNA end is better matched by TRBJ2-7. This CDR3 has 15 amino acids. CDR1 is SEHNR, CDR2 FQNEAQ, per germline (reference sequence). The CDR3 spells CASSGRQGLMYEQYF. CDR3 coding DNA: TGTGCCAGCAGCGGCCGACAGGGTCTAATGTACGAGCAGTACTTC.

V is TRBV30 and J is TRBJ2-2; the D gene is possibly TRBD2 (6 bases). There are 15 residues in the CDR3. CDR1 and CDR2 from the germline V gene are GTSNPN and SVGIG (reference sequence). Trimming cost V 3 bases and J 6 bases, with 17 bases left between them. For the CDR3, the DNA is TGTGCCTGGAGCCCGGGCGGGGCACACCCCGGGGAGCTGTTTTTT. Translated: CAWSPGGAHPGELFF.

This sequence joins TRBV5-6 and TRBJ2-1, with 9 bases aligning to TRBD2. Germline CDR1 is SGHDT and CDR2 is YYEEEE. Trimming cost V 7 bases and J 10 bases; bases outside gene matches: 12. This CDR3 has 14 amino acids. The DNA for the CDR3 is TGTGCCAGCCGTGGAGGGACTAGCTGGACCGAGCAGTTCTTC. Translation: CASRGGTSWTEQFF. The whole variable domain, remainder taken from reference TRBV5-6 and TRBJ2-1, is DAGVTQSPTHLIKTRGQQVTLRCSPKSGHDTVSWYQQALGQGPQFIFQYYEEEERQRGNFPDRFSGHQFPNYSSELNVNALLLGDSALYLCASRGGTSWTEQFFGPGTRLTVL.

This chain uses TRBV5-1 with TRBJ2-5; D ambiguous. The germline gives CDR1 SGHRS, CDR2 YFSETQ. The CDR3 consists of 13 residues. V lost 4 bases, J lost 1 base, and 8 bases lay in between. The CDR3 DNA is TGCGCCAGCAGCACCCAGATCCAAGAGACCCAGTACTTC. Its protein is CASSTQIQETQYF.

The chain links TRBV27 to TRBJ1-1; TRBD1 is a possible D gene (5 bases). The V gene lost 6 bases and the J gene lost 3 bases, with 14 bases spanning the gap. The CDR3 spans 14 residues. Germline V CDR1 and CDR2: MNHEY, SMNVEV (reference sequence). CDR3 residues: CASSPIRADTEAFF. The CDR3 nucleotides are TGTGCCAGCAGCCCAATCAGGGCGGACACTGAAGCTTTCTTT.

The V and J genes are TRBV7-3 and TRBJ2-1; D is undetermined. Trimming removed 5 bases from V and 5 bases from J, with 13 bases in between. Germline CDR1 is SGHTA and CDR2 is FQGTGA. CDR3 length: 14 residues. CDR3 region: CASSPELSHNEQFF. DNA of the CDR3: TGTGCCAGCAGCCCCGAGCTATCTCACAATGAGCAGTTCTTC.